This passage covers 23 T cell receptor beta chains from one sample sequenced in a study of CD8+CD57+ T cells in acquired aplastic anemia. According to the study, genomic DNA was the template for TCR beta VDJ and CDR3 profiling. MiXCR, run by TCRdb on the reads, gives a single entry per CDR3 protein. The sample shows 200,000 to 300,000 distinct CDR3 sequences, approximately 80% of them seen only once. Only patients with CD8+CD57+ cell expansion on flow cytometry were chosen for sequencing. Sample: sorted CD4+, CD8+, or CD8+CD57+ T cells (not recorded which) from PBMCs. All receptors come from a human donor with aplastic anemia.

About this clonotype: A read error may produce the germline difference seen at one junction end. The chain is built from TRBV5-1 and TRBJ1-1; D gene uncertain. This CDR3 region has 15 residues. CDR1 is SGHRS and CDR2 is YFSETQ in the germline V gene. CDR3 nucleotides: TGTGCCAGCAGCTTAGCCGTGAGCAAGAACACTGAAGCTTTCTTT. Translating gives CASSLAVSKNTEAFF.

The gene calls are TRBV15 and TRBJ1-5; 7 bases are shared with TRBD1. V dropped 5 bases and J dropped 0; count of bases not matched to a gene: 7. The CDR3 contains 16 residues. Germline CDR1 is LNHNV and CDR2 is YYDKDF (reference sequence). CDR3 DNA: TGTGCCACCAGCCGAAGACAGGGCTATAGCAATCAGCCCCAGCATTTT. Translating it yields CATSRRQGYSNQPQHF.

This chain links TRBV7-9 with TRBJ1-3; D ambiguous. Germline CDR1 is SEHNR and CDR2 is FQNEAQ (reference sequence). Trimming took 6 bases from V and 0 from J, leaving 15 bases between them. CDR3 length: 16 amino acids. CDR3 bases: TGTGCCAGCAGGTCATTGGGCGGCTACTCTGGAAACACCATATATTTT. Protein sequence: CASRSLGGYSGNTIYF.

This clonotype has just a few counts. The V gene is TRBV19, the J gene TRBJ2-7; 11 bases agree with TRBD2. The CDR3 is 13 residues long. CDR1 and CDR2 (germline): LNHDA, SQIVND (reference sequence). The V gene end was trimmed by 5 bases and the J gene end by 3 bases; junction bases not matched to a gene: 0. The CDR3: CASSGTSGYEQYF. CDR3 coding DNA: TGTGCCAGTAGTGGGACTAGCGGCTACGAGCAGTACTTC.

In regard to this clonotype: The DNA is left out, because the CDR3 cannot be placed on it with certainty; the CDR3 is given as TCRdb lists it. The genes are TRBV9 and TRBJ2-7. Looked up from germline, CDR1 is SGDLS and CDR2 is YYNGEE. The CDR3 region is 13 residues in length, termini included. The CDR3 region is CASSLVSDTQYFV.

The rearrangement links TRBV9 to TRBJ2-3; 7 bases line up with TRBD1. The CDR3 has 16 amino acids. J was trimmed by 3 bases and V by 4 bases; bases with no gene match: 11. Germline V gene data show CDR1 as SGDLS and CDR2 as YYNGEE. The CDR3 region is CASSPETGNHTDTQYF. CDR3 nucleotides: TGTGCCAGCAGCCCCGAGACAGGGAATCATACAGATACGCAGTATTTT.

The table lists this clonotype with a count of one. One end of the junction does not line up with germline, which may come from a read error. The chain combines TRBV7-9 with TRBJ2-5, with unresolved D. This CDR3 spans 11 amino acids. The V gene's germline CDR1 is SEHNR and CDR2 FQNEAQ (reference sequence). The CDR3 coding sequence is TGTGCCAGCAGCGCCGATGAGACGCAGTACTTC. Amino acids: CASSADETQYF.

Turning to this clonotype: A read error may produce the germline difference seen at one junction end. The chain is built from TRBV7-8 and TRBJ2-1; 12 nucleotides align to TRBD2. CDR3 length equals 19 residues. Germline V gene data show CDR1 as SGHVS and CDR2 as FQNEAQ. The CDR3 DNA reads as TGTGCCAGCAGTTTAGATGCTAGCGGGAGGGGAAGCTCCTACAATGAGCAGTTCTTC. Translation gives CASSLDASGRGSSYNEQFF.

A word on this clonotype: The CDR3 does not end in the conserved phenylalanine or tryptophan, so this is likely a read error. The chain combines TRBV5-4 with TRBJ1-1; D unclear. V gave up 2 bases and J gave up 0 bases, with 14 bases separating them. The CDR3 is made up of 16 amino acids. Germline V gene data show CDR1 as SGHNT and CDR2 as YYREEE (reference sequence). The CDR3 loop is CASSFTSVVLNTEAFS. In DNA form, the CDR3 reads TGTGCCAGCAGCTTTACTAGCGTCGTCTTGAACACTGAAGCTTTCTCT.

In nucleotides, the CDR3 is TGTGCCAGCAGCCCCGGGAGGGGCGGCTACGAGCAGTACGTC. Translated, it gives CASSPGRGGYEQYV. The chain carries TRBV7-2 and TRBJ2-7, with 8 bases that match TRBD2. CDR1 SGHTA and CDR2 FQGNSA come from the germline V gene. J gave up 3 bases and V 5 bases, and 6 bases lay outside the gene matches. The length of the CDR3 is 14 residues.

This chain joins TRBV15 and TRBJ2-5, with D possibly being TRBD2 (7 bases). Per the germline V gene, CDR1 is LNHNV and CDR2 is YYDKDF (reference sequence). This CDR3 has 14 residues. V gave up 11 bases and J gave up 2 bases, with 18 bases separating them. This CDR3 reads CACSGGGEQETQYF. CDR3 coding DNA: TGTGCCTGCAGCGGAGGGGGGGAGCAAGAGACCCAGTACTTC.

As regards this clonotype: Germline is not matched at one junction end, which may reflect a read error. The chain recombines TRBV7-2 with TRBJ2-6; weak D call: TRBD2 (6 bases). Germline V gene sequence: CDR1 SGHTA, CDR2 FQGNSA. CDR3 size: 16 residues. CDR3 DNA: TGTGCCAGCAGCTTAGCGGGAGGCTCCGAGACGCACGTTCTGACTTTC. The encoded protein is CASSLAGGSETHVLTF.

The chain has TRBV9 and TRBJ2-1; D gene uncertain. The germline V gene has CDR1 SGDLS and CDR2 YYNGEE. The V end lost 1 base, the J end lost 13 bases, and 21 bases lay between the germline ends. This CDR3 spans 15 amino acids. For the CDR3, the DNA is TGTGCCAGCAGCGTATGGACCGCCCGAAATCATGCCCAGTTCTTC. Translating it yields CASSVWTARNHAQFF.

This rearrangement joins TRBV11-2 to TRBJ1-1; D call uncertain. Per germline, CDR1 SGHAT and CDR2 FQNNGV. V lost 4 bases and J lost 7, with 19 bases in between. The CDR3 contains 15 residues. The CDR3 spells CASSWGGGGQDEAFF. CDR3 nucleotide sequence: TGTGCCAGCAGCTGGGGTGGAGGAGGGCAAGATGAAGCTTTCTTT.

Note on this clonotype: Relative to the germline gene, one junction end is altered; a read error may explain this. The CDR3, as DNA: TGTGCCAGAAGCTTATCTCCAGGGGCGACGGGTTTGACCCAGCATTTT. It yields the protein CARSLSPGATGLTQHF. J is TRBJ1-5 and V is TRBV7-2; tentative D call: TRBD1 (6 bases). CDR1 is SGHTA and CDR2 is FQGNSA in the germline V gene. The CDR3 extends over 16 amino acids.

The CDR3 nucleotides are TGTGCCAGCAGTTACAGCGGGAAAACAGATACGCAGTATTTT. This gives the protein CASSYSGKTDTQYF. The chain couples TRBV7-8 to TRBJ2-3; the match to TRBD2 covers 7 bases. With V trimmed by 6 bases and J by 3 bases, 6 bases remained unmatched. The CDR3 runs to 14 residues. CDR1 and CDR2 (germline): SGHVS, FQNEAQ.

On this clonotype: At one of its ends the junction is not consistent with the germline gene, which may arise from a read error. The chain combines TRBV7-9 with TRBJ2-5, with D perhaps assigned TRBD1 or TRBD2 (5 bases each). The CDR3 is 14 residues long. The germline V gene encodes CDR1 SEHNR and CDR2 FQNEAQ (reference sequence). CDR3 loop: CATSTGREQAPQYF. As DNA, the CDR3 is TGTGCCACCAGCACAGGCAGGGAGCAAGCGCCCCAGTACTTC. Drawing the rest from reference TRBV7-9 and TRBJ2-5, the complete variable domain is DTGVSQNPRHKITKRGQNVTFRCDPISEHNRLYWYRQTLGQGPEFLTYFQNEAQLEKSRLLSDRFSAERPKGSFSTLEIQRTEQGDSAMYLCATSTGREQAPQYFGPGTRLLVL.

The V call is TRBV9, the J call TRBJ2-7; TRBD2 might be the D (6 bases). Trimming removed 2 bases from V and 8 bases from J, with 23 bases in between. The germline V gene encodes CDR1 SGDLS and CDR2 YYNGEE. The CDR3 length is 16 residues. This CDR3 reads CASSVDGGGGYTQQYF. The CDR3 DNA follows: TGTGCCAGCAGCGTGGATGGGGGAGGTGGCTACACCCAGCAGTACTTC.

With regard to this clonotype: A much larger clone is a single base away; this may be a read error. V usage is TRBV7-8 and J usage is TRBJ1-1; TRBD1 agrees at 7 bases. With V trimmed by 3 bases and J by 14 bases, 18 bases remained unmatched. The CDR3 sequence is 15 residues long. Germline CDR1 SGHVS, CDR2 FQNEAQ. The CDR3 protein is CASSFHPNGTALSFF. CDR3 sequence (DNA): TGTGCCAGCAGCTTTCATCCAAACGGGACAGCCCTTTCCTTCTTT.

Points on this clonotype: Germline is not matched at one junction end, which may reflect a read error. The rearrangement links TRBV7-3 to TRBJ2-7, with a weak D call TRBD2 (6 bases). Germline-derived CDR1 and CDR2 are SGHTA and FQGTGA. The CDR3 contains 14 residues. The DNA for the CDR3 is TGTGCCAGCAGTTTCGTGGAGGGTAACTACGCGCAGTACTTC. It translates to CASSFVEGNYAQYF.

This clonotype was seen once. CDR3 sequence (DNA): TGTGCCAGCAGCTTGGAGAGGGGCATGGGTGGCGGGGAGCTGTTTTTT. Residues: CASSLERGMGGGELFF. V gene TRBV5-5 combines with J gene TRBJ2-2; tentatively, D is TRBD1 or TRBD2 (5 bases each). Per the germline V gene, CDR1 is SGHKS and CDR2 is YYEKEE (reference sequence). V shed 0 bases and J shed 7 bases, with 16 bases lying between them. This CDR3 is 16 amino acids long.

The chain links TRBV5-4 to TRBJ1-5; the D is unclear. CDR1 is SGHNT and CDR2 is YYREEE in the germline V gene (reference sequence). CDR3 size: 13 residues. V shed 4 bases and J shed 6 bases, with 11 bases lying between them. The CDR3: CASSHTSAQPQHF. The CDR3 DNA is TGTGCCAGCAGCCATACTAGCGCTCAGCCCCAGCATTTT.

This chain links TRBV7-8 with TRBJ2-3; TRBD1 is a possible D gene (6 bases). The CDR3 length is 14 residues. Looked up from germline, CDR1 is SGHVS and CDR2 is FQNEAQ. Trimming left V 3 bases short and J 15 bases short, with 22 bases between. CDR3 loop: CASSFAPDRTALYF. CDR3 DNA sequence: TGTGCCAGCAGCTTTGCTCCAGATCGGACAGCCCTTTATTTT.